Detailed here is one TCR beta chain. The sample comes from a study of regulatory T cells in long-lasting Graves disease. Whole-study context: Persistent Graves' disease denoted over 5 years of antithyroid drugs plus positive TSH receptor antibodies.

With V trimmed by 3 bases and J by 7 bases, 11 bases remained unmatched. The CDR3 loop spans 15 amino acids. Looked up from germline, CDR1 is ENHRY and CDR2 is SYGVKD. Time point: persistent/refractory GD, antithyroid drugs over 5 years with positive TRAb. With RNA extracted from PBMCs as input, the TCR library was made. Arm-PCR of CDR3 regions with iRepertoire HTBI primers generated TCR beta libraries. TCRdb reprocessed the multiplex PCR reads via MiXCR and lists one record per CDR3 protein. The sample includes roughly 490,000 distinct CDR3 sequences, roughly 22% seen only once; the top ten take roughly 14%.

The sequenced sample was peripheral blood mononuclear cells (PBMCs), obtained when the disease was refractory, from a patient treated with antithyroid drugs. The chain has TRBV10-3 and TRBJ2-7; TRBD1 agrees at 8 bases. This receptor was obtained from a female donor with Graves disease. In nucleotides, the CDR3 is TGTGCCATCAGTGATCTGACAGGGGAATCAGGAGAGCAGTACTTC. Its translation: CAISDLTGESGEQYF.